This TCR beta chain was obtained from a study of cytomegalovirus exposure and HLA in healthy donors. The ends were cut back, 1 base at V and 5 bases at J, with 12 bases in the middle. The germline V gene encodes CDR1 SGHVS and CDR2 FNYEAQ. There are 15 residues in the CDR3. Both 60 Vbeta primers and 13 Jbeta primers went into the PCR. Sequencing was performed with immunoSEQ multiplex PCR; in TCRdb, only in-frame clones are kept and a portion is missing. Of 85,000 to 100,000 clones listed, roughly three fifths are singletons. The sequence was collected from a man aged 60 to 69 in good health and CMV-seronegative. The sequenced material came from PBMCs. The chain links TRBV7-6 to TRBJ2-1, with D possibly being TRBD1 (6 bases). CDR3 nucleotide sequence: TGTGCCAGCAGCTTAGAGGGACAAGGAGACAATGAGCAGTTCTTC. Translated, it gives CASSLEGQGDNEQFF.